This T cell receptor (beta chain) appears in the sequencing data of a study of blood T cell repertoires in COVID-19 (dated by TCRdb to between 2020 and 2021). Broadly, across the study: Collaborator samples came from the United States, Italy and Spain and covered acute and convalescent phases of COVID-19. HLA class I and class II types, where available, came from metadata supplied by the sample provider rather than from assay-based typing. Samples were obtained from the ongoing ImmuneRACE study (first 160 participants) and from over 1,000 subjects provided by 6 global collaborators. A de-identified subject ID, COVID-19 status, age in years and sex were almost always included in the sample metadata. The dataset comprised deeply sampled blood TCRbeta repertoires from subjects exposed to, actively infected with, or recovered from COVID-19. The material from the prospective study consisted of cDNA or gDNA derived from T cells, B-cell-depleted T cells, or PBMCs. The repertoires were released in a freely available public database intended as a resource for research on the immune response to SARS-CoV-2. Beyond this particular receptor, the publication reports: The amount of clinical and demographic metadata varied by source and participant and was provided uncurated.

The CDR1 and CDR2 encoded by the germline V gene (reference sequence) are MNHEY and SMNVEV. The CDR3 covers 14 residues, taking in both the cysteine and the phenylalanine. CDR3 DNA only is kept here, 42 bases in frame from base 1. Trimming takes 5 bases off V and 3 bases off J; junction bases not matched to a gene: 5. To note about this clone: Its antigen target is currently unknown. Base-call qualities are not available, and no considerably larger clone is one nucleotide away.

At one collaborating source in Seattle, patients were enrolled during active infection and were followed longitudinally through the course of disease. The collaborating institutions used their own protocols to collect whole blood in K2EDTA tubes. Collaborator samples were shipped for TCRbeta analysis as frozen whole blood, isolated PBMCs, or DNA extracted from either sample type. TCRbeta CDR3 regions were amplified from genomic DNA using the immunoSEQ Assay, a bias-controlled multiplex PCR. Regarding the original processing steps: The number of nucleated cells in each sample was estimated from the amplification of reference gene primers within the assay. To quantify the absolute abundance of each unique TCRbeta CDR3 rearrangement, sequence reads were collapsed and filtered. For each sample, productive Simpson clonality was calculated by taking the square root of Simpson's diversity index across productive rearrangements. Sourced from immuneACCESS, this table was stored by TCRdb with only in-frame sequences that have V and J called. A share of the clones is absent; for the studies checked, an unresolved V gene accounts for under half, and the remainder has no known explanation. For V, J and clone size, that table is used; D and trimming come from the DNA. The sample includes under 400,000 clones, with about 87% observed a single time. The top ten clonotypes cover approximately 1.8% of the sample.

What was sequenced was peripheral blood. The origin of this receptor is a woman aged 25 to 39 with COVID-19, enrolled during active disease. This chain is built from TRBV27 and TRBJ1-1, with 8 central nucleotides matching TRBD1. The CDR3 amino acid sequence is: CASSRGQEHTEAFF. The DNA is TGTGCCAGCAGTAGGGGACAGGAGCACACTGAAGCTTTCTTT.